The present entry profiles one TCR beta chain with its context. As yet, its antigen is unknown. Trimming pared 4 bases from V and 6 bases from J, leaving 19 bases between. The V gene's germline CDR1 is LNHDA and CDR2 SQIVND (reference sequence). The CDR3 runs 15 residues. The data were obtained in a study of cytomegalovirus exposure and HLA in healthy donors. Study-wide results and limits: TCR beta V segments were, for the most part, productive about 87% or about 30% of the time in an earlier analysis. Per a later analysis, HLA-associated TCR beta chains showed more clonal expansion than other, equally common TCR beta chains.

Healthy donors of bone marrow made up the group. The PCR made use of 60 Vbeta and 13 Jbeta primers. Method: immunoSEQ multiplex PCR; TCRdb's copy keeps in-frame clones and lacks some. The sample carries fewer than 150,000 clones, about 78% recorded once. This clonotype originated in a man between 35 and 55 years old in good health and CMV-seropositive. Sequenced: PBMCs. The chain is built from TRBV19 and TRBJ2-7; a weak D match, TRBD2 (7 bases). Written as DNA, the CDR3 is TGTGCCAGTAGTACGAGGGGGGGCCCCTCACCCGAGCAGTACTTC. Protein: CASSTRGGPSPEQYF.